This T cell receptor beta chain was retrieved from a study of cytomegalovirus exposure and HLA in healthy donors. This CDR3 spans 14 amino acids. CDR1 is SGHTA and CDR2 is FQGNSA in the germline V gene. V was pared by 4 bases and J by 3 bases, with 3 bases of the junction left unmatched. The PCR used 60 Vbeta and 13 Jbeta primers. Using immunoSEQ multiplex PCR, the repertoire was profiled, and TCRdb retains in-frame clones only, with some absent. The sample has 180,000 or so clones; roughly 85% are singletons. The receptor was isolated from a man aged 18 to 30 in good health and CMV-seropositive. Specimen: PBMCs. The chain joins TRBV7-2 to TRBJ2-7; 10 bases line up with TRBD2. Written as DNA, the CDR3 is TGTGCCAGCAGCTCCCAGCGGGGGGGCTACGAGCAGTACTTC. Protein: CASSSQRGGYEQYF.